Following are 16 T cell receptor beta chains from one sample sequenced in a study of tumor-infiltrating lymphocytes in primary liver carcinoma. Between 20 and 30 mg of unsorted bulk tissue served as the source from which RNA and DNA were co-extracted. TCR beta cDNA came from approximately 540 ng total RNA, primed with a constant-region primer. Three nested multiplex PCR rounds of slightly modified ARM-PCR generated TCR beta libraries. The first two PCR rounds used TRBV1-TRBV30 forward primers with a C-beta reverse primer, around 10 cycles each. MiXCR, applied by TCRdb to the multiplex PCR reads, yields one record per CDR3 protein. The table has some 120,000 distinct CDR3 sequences, 50% to 70% seen once. The source material was liver tumor tissue from sampling region 1. Subset reported: tumor region T1, superior pole. These receptors were obtained from a woman aged 60-75 years with primary liver carcinoma and hepatitis B virus infection.

About this clonotype: This may arise from a read error, as a much more abundant clone is one base away. The CDR3 ends on some other residue instead of the conserved phenylalanine or tryptophan, so this is likely a read error. The chain couples TRBV12-3 or TRBV12-4 to TRBJ1-5; TRBD1 matches at 7 bases. J lost 0 bases, V lost 4 bases, and 6 bases had no gene match. This CDR3 comprises 16 residues. The CDR3 region has the DNA TGTGCCAGCAGTTCCAGACAGGGAGATAGCAATCAGCCCCAGCATATT. It yields the protein CASSSRQGDSNQPQHI.

Regarding this clonotype: This clone may be a read error of a much larger clone one base away. DNA of the CDR3: TGTGCCAGCAGTTACCAGGGGGGGGACACTGAAGCTTTCTTT. Residues: CASSYQGGDTEAFF. The chain couples TRBV6-2 or TRBV6-3 to TRBJ1-1; 7 bases align to TRBD1. The CDR3 is 14 residues long. CDR1 is MNHEY and CDR2 is SVGEGT in the germline V gene. The V and J ends lost 2 bases and 3 bases, in that order; junction bases with no gene match: 3.

This clonotype was observed many times. This chain links TRBV6-1 with TRBJ2-7, with 12 bases aligning to TRBD2. Unmatched junction bases numbered 7, after V lost 4 bases and J lost 3 bases. This CDR3 spans 16 amino acids. In germline, CDR1 is MNHNS, CDR2 SASEGT. The CDR3 nucleotides are TGTGCCAGCAGTGGGACTAGCGGGATACACGGCTACGAGCAGTACTTC. This translates into CASSGTSGIHGYEQYF.

On this clonotype itself: Its ends do not fully match the called genes, so a read error is possible. V is TRBV6-5 and J is TRBJ2-2; D is perhaps TRBD1 (5 bases). In germline, CDR1 is MNHEY, CDR2 SVGAGI. This CDR3 comprises 13 residues. Here the CDR3 reads CASRGPKTGELFF. The CDR3 DNA reads TGTGCCAGCAGGGGGCCGAAGACCGGGGAGCTGTTTTTT.

Details on this clonotype: At one of its ends the junction is not consistent with the germline gene, which may arise from a read error. The chain recombines TRBV11-2 with TRBJ2-1, with D unresolved. Germline values: CDR1 SGHAT, CDR2 FQNNGV. This CDR3 spans 15 amino acids. CDR3 sequence reads: CASSLATGTNNEQLF. CDR3 nucleotides: TGTGCCAGCAGCTTAGCTACCGGAACCAACAATGAGCAGTTGTTC.

On this clonotype: The junction departs from germline at one end; a sequencing error may be responsible. V usage is TRBV29-1 and J usage is TRBJ2-5; 9 bases match TRBD1. The CDR3 is 14 amino acids. Germline values: CDR1 SQVTM, CDR2 ANQGSEA. The CDR3 here is CSIARDRERETQSF. The CDR3 DNA follows: TGTAGCATTGCTCGGGACAGGGAGCGAGAGACCCAGTCCTTC.

This clonotype has ten or more counts. The chain couples TRBV5-4 to TRBJ1-1; TRBD1 is a possible D gene (6 bases). CDR1 is SGHNT, CDR2 YYREEE, per germline (reference sequence). The V and J ends lost 4 bases and 4 bases respectively, with 17 bases between them. This CDR3 has 15 amino acids. CDR3 residues: CASSPRGALVTEAFF. DNA of the CDR3: TGTGCCAGCAGCCCCCGGGGGGCGCTGGTCACTGAAGCTTTCTTT.

As to this clonotype: Being one base from a much bigger clone, this may be a read error. The J gene is TRBJ1-2, the V gene TRBV6-1; D perhaps matches TRBD1 (5 bases). This CDR3 is 15 amino acids long. Trimming removed 2 bases at V and 3 bases at J, with 13 bases between. The germline gives CDR1 MNHNS, CDR2 SASEGT. DNA for the CDR3: TGTGCCAGCAGTGAAAACGGGGGGGGTGACTATGGCTACACCTTC. This gives the protein CASSENGGGDYGYTF.

Concerning this clonotype: The CDR3 carries no conserved terminal phenylalanine or tryptophan, so it likely arises from a read error. It is unclear where the CDR3 begins or ends on the DNA, so no DNA is shown, and the CDR3 is as TCRdb lists it. The rearrangement uses TRBV11-1 and TRBJ2-1; the D call of TRBD1 is as the table states it, not checked on the DNA. The length of the CDR3 is 11 amino acids, counting both ends. Germline values: CDR1 SGHAT, CDR2 FQDESV (reference sequence). This CDR3 is CASRAWDRRLL.

With regard to this clonotype: This CDR3 fails to terminate in the conserved phenylalanine or tryptophan, so it likely reflects a read error. The chain uses TRBV11-2 and TRBJ1-2, with TRBD1 as a possible D gene (6 bases). The germline CDR1 and CDR2 sequences are SGHAT and FQNNGV. CDR3 size: 15 residues. In nucleotides, the CDR3 is TGCGCCAGCAGCTTAACAATACAGGGAGACGGTGGCTACACCTCC. Its translation is CASSLTIQGDGGYTS.

Remarks on this clonotype: This could be a read error, since a much larger clone is one nucleotide away. The genes are TRBV6-6 and TRBJ2-6; D tentatively reads TRBD1 or TRBD2 (5 bases each). CDR3 length: 15 residues. Germline V lookup: CDR1 MNHNY, CDR2 SVGAGI (reference sequence). Written as DNA, the CDR3 is TGTGCCAGCATCCGAGGGAACTCTGGGGCCAACTTCCTGACTTTC. Protein: CASIRGNSGANFLTF.

The genes are TRBV7-8 and TRBJ2-3, with a possible D match to TRBD2 (5 bases). This CDR3 spans 17 amino acids. The V end was cut by 4 bases, the J end by 4 bases, with 21 bases between. Germline loops: CDR1 SGHVS, CDR2 FQNEAQ. CDR3 protein: CASSSYASGSGSDTQYF. The CDR3 region has the DNA TGTGCCAGCAGCTCCTACGCGTCGGGAAGTGGGTCAGATACGCAGTATTTT.

Concerning this clonotype itself: A much larger clone differs by one base, so this may be a read error. The V and J genes are TRBV12-3 or TRBV12-4 and TRBJ1-5, with D hard to call. This CDR3 is built from 16 residues. The V gene lost 4 bases and the J gene lost 5 bases, with 18 bases spanning the gap. In nucleotides, the CDR3 is TGTGCCAGCAGTTCCAAAGGATTCTTGGCGGATCAGCCCCAGCATTTT. This gives the protein CASSSKGFLADQPQHF.

A note on this clonotype: A clone one base away is much larger, so this may be a read error. J is TRBJ1-1 and V is TRBV6-6, with unresolved D. The length of the CDR3 is 12 residues. The germline V gene encodes CDR1 MNHNY and CDR2 SVGAGI (reference sequence). Here the CDR3 DNA reads TGTGCCAGCGAACGACCGGCAGGTGAAGTTTTCTTT. Protein sequence: CASERPAGEVFF.

A remark on this clonotype: Given a much more abundant clone one base away, this may be a read error. The chain carries TRBV7-8 and TRBJ1-4; TRBD1 aligns across 10 bases. Germline V gives CDR1 SGHVS, CDR2 FQNEAQ. The CDR3 loop spans 14 amino acids. Trimming at V came to 7 bases and at J to 10 bases, leaving 9 bases not matched to a gene. CDR3 loop: CASTSDRGVGKLFF. The CDR3 DNA is TGTGCCAGCACCTCGGACAGGGGGGTGGGAAAACTGTTTTTT.

Only a few counts were recorded for this clonotype. The chain combines TRBV5-1 with TRBJ1-1; D not resolved. CDR3 length: 12 residues. V lost 0 bases and J 7 bases, leaving 7 bases between the germline ends. CDR1 and CDR2 from the germline V gene are SGHRS and YFSETQ. CDR3 in amino acids: CASSLVAGEAFF. The CDR3 DNA reads TGCGCCAGCAGCTTGGTCGCAGGTGAAGCTTTCTTT. The full variable domain, in which reference TRBV5-1 and TRBJ1-1 provide the parts outside the CDR3, is KAGVTQTPRYLIKTRGQQVTLSCSPISGHRSVSWYQQTPGQGLQFLFEYFSETQRNKGNFPGRFSGRQFSNSRSEMNVSTLELGDSALYLCASSLVAGEAFFGQGTRLTVV.